This TCR beta chain was recorded in a study of blood T cell repertoires in COVID-19. Turning to the study itself: T cells, B-cell-depleted T cells, or PBMCs supplied cDNA or gDNA.

This table comes from immunoSEQ multiplex PCR, and its TCRdb copy is limited to in-frame clones, with some not included. The table has around 21,000 clones, about nine tenths seen once; the top ten hold approximately 10%. The V and J ends lost 1 base and 1 base, in that order; junction bases with no gene match: 11. Germline values: CDR1 SGHDT, CDR2 YYEEEE. This CDR3 has 18 residues. This clonotype was sampled from a human donor in a cohort sampled during active COVID-19. The sequencing sample was made of peripheral blood. This chain joins TRBV5-6 and TRBJ2-7, with TRBD1 matching over 10 bases. In DNA form, the CDR3 reads TGTGCCAGCAGCTTGATACGGGACAGGGGTATAGTGTCCTACGAGCAGTACTTC. Encoded protein: CASSLIRDRGIVSYEQYF.